This paragraph reports one T cell receptor (beta chain). These data belong to a study of blood T cell repertoires in COVID-19. Whole-study context: The United States, Italy and Spain provided the acute and convalescent COVID-19 samples. In each case, the material was cDNA or gDNA derived from T cells, B-cell-depleted T cells, or PBMCs.

Germline V gene sequence: CDR1 SGHRS, CDR2 YFSETQ. The CDR3 is made up of 14 amino acids. V gave up 2 bases and J gave up 4 bases; unmatched junction bases: 4. Under the authors' procedure: Counts of nucleated cells, estimated from reference gene primer amplification, were obtained. Profiled with immunoSEQ multiplex PCR; TCRdb holds only in-frame clones, not every one. The V and J calls and clone size were taken over from that table, and D and trimming were inferred from the DNA. The sample contains 200,000 to 250,000 clones, 70% to 85% of which appear only once. The sequencing sample was made of peripheral blood. The chain is built from TRBV5-1 and TRBJ2-5; TRBD2 agrees at 8 bases. This clonotype was obtained from a woman in her thirties or forties with active or convalescent COVID-19. Written as DNA, the CDR3 is TGCGCCAGCAGCTTCTTCAGCGGGGGAGAGACCCAGTACTTC. It is translated as CASSFFSGGETQYF. The whole variable domain, remainder taken from reference TRBV5-1 and TRBJ2-5, is KAGVTQTPRYLIKTRGQQVTLSCSPISGHRSVSWYQQTPGQGLQFLFEYFSETQRNKGNFPGRFSGRQFSNSRSEMNVSTLELGDSALYLCASSFFSGGETQYFGPGTRLLVL.